Reported below is one TCR beta chain. In the authors' methods: How many nucleated cells were present was estimated from reference gene primer amplification. Using immunoSEQ multiplex PCR, the repertoire was profiled, and TCRdb retains in-frame clones only, with some absent. Clonal size and the V and J genes are those of that table, whereas D and trimming came from the DNA. The table records approximately 57,000 clones, about 87% of them present only once. The CDR3 extends over 13 amino acids. Trimming removed 0 bases at V and 7 bases at J, with 10 bases between. Germline CDR1 SGDLS, CDR2 YYNGEE. The data are from a study of blood T cell repertoires in COVID-19. Overall study: The origin of the acute and convalescent COVID-19 samples was the United States, Italy and Spain. In each case, the material was cDNA or gDNA derived from T cells, B-cell-depleted T cells, or PBMCs.

What was sequenced was peripheral blood. This TCR came from a man aged 50-60 years with acute or convalescent COVID-19. V and J are TRBV9 and TRBJ1-2; D is unresolved. The CDR3 sequence: CASSVVSGRGYTF. In nucleotides, the CDR3 is TGTGCCAGCAGCGTAGTCTCGGGTCGTGGCTACACCTTC. Full variable domain (remainder filled in from reference TRBV9 and TRBJ1-2): DSGVTQTPKHLITATGQRVTLRCSPRSGDLSVYWYQQSLDQGLQFLIQYYNGEERAKGNILERFSAQQFPDLHSELNLSSLELGDSALYFCASSVVSGRGYTFGSGTRLTVV.